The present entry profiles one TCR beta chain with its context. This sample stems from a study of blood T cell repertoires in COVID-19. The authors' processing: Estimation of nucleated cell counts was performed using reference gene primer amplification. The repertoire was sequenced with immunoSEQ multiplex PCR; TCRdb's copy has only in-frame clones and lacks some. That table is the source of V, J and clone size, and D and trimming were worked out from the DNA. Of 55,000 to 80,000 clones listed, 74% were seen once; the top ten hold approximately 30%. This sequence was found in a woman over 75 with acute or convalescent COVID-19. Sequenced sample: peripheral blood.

The CDR3 DNA sequence: TGTGCCAGCAGCTTGAAGCGGGAGCTAGCCTACGAGCAGTACTTC. It codes for CASSLKRELAYEQYF. This chain connects TRBV7-8 to TRBJ2-7, with 8 bases identical to TRBD2. Germline V gives CDR1 SGHVS, CDR2 FQNEAQ. Trimming took 3 bases from V and 2 from J; bases not matched to a gene: 6. The CDR3 contains 15 residues. Using reference TRBV7-8 and TRBJ2-7 for the parts outside the CDR3, the full variable domain is GAGVSQSPRYKVAKRGQDVALRCDPISGHVSLFWYQQALGQGPEFLTYFQNEAQLDKSGLPSDRFFAERPEGSVSTLKIQRTQQEDSAVYLCASSLKRELAYEQYFGPGTRLTVT.